Listed below are T cell receptor beta chains from one sample, sequenced in a study of blood T cell repertoires in COVID-19. The repertoire was sequenced with immunoSEQ multiplex PCR; TCRdb's copy has only in-frame clones and lacks some. Among just over 50,000 clones listed, roughly 87% were seen once. Sequenced input: peripheral blood. The receptors here all came from a human donor with active COVID-19. The donor label of this sample is uncertain. The CDR3 runs from the conserved cysteine through the conserved F or W.

CDR3,V
CASSQVSNGELFF,TRBV3-1/TRBV3-2
CASRYRLFDGYTF,TRBV27
CASSLEGSRDTQYF,TRBV5-1
CASSQDMAGRPDSPLHF,TRBV4-1
CASSLAIGELFF,TRBV7-8
CASSLEGGASYGYTF,TRBV7-3
CASSFEAQETQYF,TRBV5-1
CASSLYTGVNTGELFF,TRBV5-1
CASSGQGQETQYF,TRBV9
CASSLSGGAFFYEQYF,TRBV6-2/TRBV6-3
CASSSGTSGGATDTQYF,TRBV9
CASSYLLWEGAGELFF,TRBV6-5
CASSIDLLAGLETQYF,TRBV19
CASSDTGGNYGYTF,TRBV25-1
CASSVQGASNEQFF,TRBV2
CASSLVDRDEKLFF,TRBV7-6
CASSQLQGFSSPLHF,TRBV4-1
CASSGREAHPITDTQYF,TRBV21-1
CASTGTSQETQYF,TRBV2
CASSLAGSETQYF,TRBV5-4
CASSLNSADTQYF,TRBV18
CASSLASGGLFF,TRBV13
CASSSLTSETQYF,TRBV5-1
CATEDSPNTGELFF,TRBV6-6
CASSISATGGSSGNTIYF,TRBV2
CASSYSIIRGYTF,TRBV6-5
CSVVGDRGIREKLFF,TRBV29-1
CASSLVPQGTQETQYF,TRBV5-1
CATSRDVGGYGYTF,TRBV15
CASSYWASGGVQDTQYF,TRBV6-2/TRBV6-3
CASSEIGGGVKETQYF,TRBV6-4
CASSQGNFQSDTQYF,TRBV3-1/TRBV3-2
CASSKGSLQGTGELFF,TRBV5-1
CASSYSGETEAFF,TRBV6-5
CASSPGTGHQETQYF,TRBV6-2/TRBV6-3
CASSLSSGGYTQYF,TRBV27
CASSPQGAVSYTEAFF,TRBV7-2
CATSGAGTLSNYGYTF,TRBV15
CASSVVRFYGYTF,TRBV21-1
CATSRDLHRGASTDTQYF,TRBV15
CASSQVAGHHSGANVLTF,TRBV3-1/TRBV3-2
CASSLEIGQAYF,TRBV7-9
CATSSGTFSYEQYF,TRBV15
CASSLTGAGGTYEQYF,TRBV6-5
CTSSQAQTGPSKFCYNEQFF,TRBV1
CASSLRQGNWGNNEQFF,TRBV7-2
CASSASGGAIYNEQFF,TRBV5-4
CASSQGGGMGTDTQYF,TRBV4-2
CASSPGHLSRNTEAFF,TRBV5-4
CASTLLAGVYNEQFF,TRBV2
CASSDGAGGQPDTQYF,TRBV6-4
CASSPGTGNYGYTF,TRBV28
CASSLVRTSSSYEQYF,TRBV5-1
CASTRTANTEAFF,TRBV19
CASSVGQGTYNEQFF,TRBV9
CASSQGDGREAFF,TRBV5-4
CASSLLRGASYEQYF,TRBV7-3
CASSPRPPRTGAEQYF,TRBV18
CASSLDPDRGSNLKGTF,TRBV7-2
CASSPRTSGTGYNEQFF,TRBV11-3